Listed below are T cell receptor beta chains from one sample, sequenced in a study of CD8+CD57+ T cells in acquired aplastic anemia. MiXCR was run by TCRdb on the reads, yielding one entry per CDR3 protein. The sample carries about 190,000 distinct CDR3 sequences, approximately 52% recorded once. Sequencing used sorted CD4+, CD8+, or CD8+CD57+ T cells (not recorded which) from PBMCs. The receptor source for this set is a human donor in good health, serving as a control. Both conserved end residues are part of each CDR3. The order of the fields is CDR3 protein, CDR3 DNA, J gene, clone size, V gene, D gene. D genes are given only for firm matches. The size of a clone is reported for some rows only, either as once, few or many, or as a class for expanded clones.

CASSRTDEQFF | TGTGCCAGCAGCCGCACGGACGAGCAGTTCTTC | TRBJ2-1 | - | TRBV5-6 | -
CASSGPGTGINSPLHF | TGTGCCAGCAGTGGACCCGGGACAGGAATTAATTCACCCCTCCACTTT | TRBJ1-6 | - | TRBV5-6 | TRBD1
CAWSVQRTSGGKYEQYF | TGTGCCTGGAGTGTCCAGAGGACTAGCGGGGGGAAGTACGAGCAGTACTTC | TRBJ2-7 | few | TRBV30 | TRBD2
CASSYMEKETQYF | TGTGCCAGCAGTTATATGGAGAAAGAGACCCAGTACTTC | TRBJ2-5 | many | TRBV6-1 | -
CASSMTANTEAFF | TGTGCCAGCAGCATGACGGCGAACACTGAAGCTTTCTTT | TRBJ1-1 | - | TRBV5-5 | -
CASSPHGTGDEQYF | TGTGCCAGCAGCCCGCACGGGACAGGGGACGAGCAGTACTTC | TRBJ2-7 | - | TRBV7-6 | TRBD1
CSARRQAGVYGSNYGYTF | TGCAGTGCTAGACGACAGGCGGGAGTTTACGGGAGTAACTATGGCTACACCTTC | TRBJ1-2 | many | TRBV20-1 | -
CASATGIGAYEQFF | TGTGCCAGCGCTACCGGGATCGGAGCGTATGAGCAGTTCTTC | TRBJ2-1 | - | TRBV2 | -
CSATSGTQKETQYF | TGCAGTGCTACTAGCGGGACGCAAAAAGAGACCCAGTACTTC | TRBJ2-5 | few | TRBV20-1 | TRBD2
CASSPLAAGGWETQYF | TGTGCCAGCAGCCCCCTCGCGGCTGGGGGGTGGGAGACCCAGTACTTC | TRBJ2-5 | few | TRBV3-1 | -
CASCPSEAGGGGTDTQYF | TGTGCCAGCTGCCCCTCAGAAGCGGGGGGGGGAGGGACAGATACGCAGTATTTT | TRBJ2-3 | - | TRBV9 | TRBD2
CASSQRQDSPLHF | TGTGCCAGCAGCCAGAGACAGGATTCACCCCTCCACTTT | TRBJ1-6 | many | TRBV7-9 | -
CSAYHPGGGTYEQYF | TGCAGTGCTTATCACCCAGGGGGGGGGACTTACGAGCAGTACTTC | TRBJ2-7 | - | TRBV20-1 | -
CASSFGGEGTLGYTF | TGTGCCAGCAGTTTTGGGGGGGAGGGGACCCTCGGCTACACCTTC | TRBJ1-2 | many | TRBV12-3/TRBV12-4 | -
CASSRRNFGEAPYERYF | TGTGCCAGCAGCCGGAGGAACTTTGGGGAGGCGCCCTACGAGCGGTACTTC | TRBJ2-7 | - | TRBV7-3 | -
CATAGLPSYEQYF | TGTGCCACCGCGGGACTTCCATCCTACGAGCAGTACTTC | TRBJ2-7 | many | TRBV6-5 | -
CASRSGTGASNYGYTF | TGCGCCAGCAGGTCCGGGACAGGGGCGTCCAACTATGGCTACACCTTC | TRBJ1-2 | - | TRBV10-2 | TRBD1
CASRLGQGLYYEQYF | TGTGCCAGCCGCCTAGGACAGGGCTTATACTACGAGCAGTACTTC | TRBJ2-7 | few | TRBV2 | TRBD1
CSPAGGLLDTEAFF | TGCAGCCCAGCCGGCGGCTTACTGGACACTGAAGCTTTCTTT | TRBJ1-1 | - | TRBV20-1 | -
CAWSFEGPLSYEQYF | TGTGCCTGGAGTTTCGAGGGTCCCCTCTCCTACGAGCAGTACTTC | TRBJ2-7 | few | TRBV30 | -
CATRSREHYEQYF | TGTGCCACTAGAAGCAGGGAGCACTACGAGCAGTACTTC | TRBJ2-7 | - | TRBV15 | -
CASSIGGQTLYGYTF | TGTGCCAGTAGTATTGGGGGACAGACTCTCTATGGCTACACCTTC | TRBJ1-2 | - | TRBV19 | TRBD1